This T cell receptor beta chain was observed in a study of T cell responses to AZD1222 COVID-19 vaccine. The J segment lost 0 bases and the V segment lost 2 bases, leaving 3 bases of the junction unmatched. CDR1 is ENHRY, CDR2 SYGVKD, per germline. This CDR3 is 15 amino acids long. Only in-frame clones appear in the TCRdb table, and some are missing; sequencing was by immunoSEQ multiplex PCR. Of approximately 110,000 clones in the sample, about 88% were seen once. Whole-study results and caveats: The study reported that nearly half of spike-specific TCRs target unmutated variant regions.

With respect to this clone: Its cognate antigen is unknown.

The specimen was peripheral blood, collected on day 0 of AZD1222 vaccination. The source of this sequence is an adult in good health. V gene TRBV10-3 combines with J gene TRBJ1-1; 7 nucleotides match TRBD1. CDR3 protein: CAISETGQLNTEAFF. For the CDR3, the DNA is TGTGCCATCAGTGAGACGGGACAGTTGAACACTGAAGCTTTCTTT.